The 13 T cell receptor beta chains in this list originate from one sample, sequenced in a study of cytomegalovirus exposure and HLA in healthy donors. Vbeta (60) and Jbeta (13) primers were used in the PCR. TCRdb's copy holds only in-frame clones and misses some; the assay was immunoSEQ multiplex PCR. The table shows 110,000 or so clones, with more than 65% occurring only once. The sequenced sample consisted of PBMCs. These receptor sequences come from a man aged 40-49 years in good health and CMV-seropositive.

This chain connects TRBV6-1 to TRBJ1-1; 7 positions match TRBD1. CDR3 length: 14 residues. The trim removed 3 bases at V and 11 bases at J, leaving 12 bases unmatched. Germline V gene data show CDR1 as MNHNS and CDR2 as SASEGT. The CDR3 nucleotides are TGTGCCAGCAGTGATATAGAGGGGGCACAAAGGGCTTTCTTT. Its translation: CASSDIEGAQRAFF.

The chain combines TRBV5-6 with TRBJ2-2; D call uncertain. This CDR3 is 12 amino acids long. Germline lookup yields CDR1 SGHDT and CDR2 YYEEEE. Trimming shortened V by 3 bases and J by 8 bases, and 8 bases separated the two germline ends. The CDR3 is CASSSVVGELFF. DNA of the CDR3: TGTGCCAGCAGCTCGGTGGTAGGGGAGCTGTTTTTT.

The V call is TRBV5-1, the J call TRBJ1-1; perhaps TRBD1 as D (6 bases). Per the germline V gene, CDR1 is SGHRS and CDR2 is YFSETQ. V gave up 4 bases and J gave up 0 bases, with 10 bases separating them. This CDR3 is built from 14 residues. CDR3 nucleotide sequence: TGCGCCAGCAGCCTGGACAGCATGAACACTGAAGCTTTCTTT. Its protein product is CASSLDSMNTEAFF.

The genes are TRBV6-5 and TRBJ1-2; 8 nucleotides align to TRBD1. Germline CDR1 reads MNHEY; CDR2 reads SVGAGI. The ends lost 6 bases at V and 6 bases at J; junction bases unmatched: 9. This CDR3 comprises 14 residues. CDR3 sequence (DNA): TGTGCCAGCAGATCGGACAGGGAGGTTCATGGCTACACCTTC. Translating gives CASRSDREVHGYTF.

The chain has TRBV7-9 and TRBJ2-7; 8 nucleotides match TRBD2. Germline CDR1 and CDR2: SEHNR and FQNEAQ (reference sequence). V lost 5 bases to trimming and J lost 0 bases; unmatched junction nucleotides: 3. The CDR3 runs to 14 residues. CDR3 nucleotide sequence: TGTGCCAGCAGCCCCAGCGGGGGCTCCTACGAGCAGTACTTC. Its protein product is CASSPSGGSYEQYF.

The genes are TRBV5-4 and TRBJ1-2; tentative D call: TRBD1 (6 bases). The length of the CDR3 is 13 residues. The V gene lost 4 bases and the J gene lost 8 bases, with 15 bases spanning the gap. Per the germline V gene, CDR1 is SGHNT and CDR2 is YYREEE (reference sequence). In DNA form, the CDR3 reads TGTGCCAGCAGCCCACAGGGTACTGGGGGCTACACCTTC. Its protein is CASSPQGTGGYTF.

V usage is TRBV4-1 and J usage is TRBJ1-5, with D unresolved. V was trimmed by 0 bases and J by 4 bases, leaving 10 bases between them. Germline values: CDR1 MGHRA, CDR2 YSYEKL. The CDR3 consists of 15 residues. The CDR3 protein is CASSQDEAGNQPQHF. CDR3 in DNA: TGCGCCAGCAGCCAAGATGAAGCGGGGAATCAGCCCCAGCATTTT.

This clone was observed a single time. The chain combines TRBV19 with TRBJ2-5; TRBD2 aligns across 11 bases. The junction had 2 bases not matched to a gene; V was cut back by 6 bases and J by 2 bases. Germline values: CDR1 LNHDA, CDR2 SQIVND (reference sequence). The CDR3 consists of 14 residues. The CDR3: CASSGTSGQETQYF. CDR3 coding DNA: TGTGCCAGTAGCGGGACTAGCGGACAAGAGACCCAGTACTTC.

The J gene is TRBJ2-7, the V gene TRBV11-2; 9 bases fit TRBD1. The CDR3 runs to 14 residues. Trimming removed 5 bases from V and 3 bases from J; junction bases left unmatched: 5. CDR1 is SGHAT and CDR2 is FQNNGV in the germline V gene. This chain's CDR3 is CASSRTGGGYEQYF. For the CDR3, the DNA is TGTGCCAGCAGCCGTACAGGGGGCGGCTACGAGCAGTACTTC.

V is TRBV4-3 and J is TRBJ1-1; possible D gene TRBD1, 6 bases. Germline CDR1 and CDR2: LGHNA and YSLEER. The CDR3 totals 14 residues. V shed 3 bases and J shed 5 bases, with 13 bases lying between them. As DNA, the CDR3 is TGCGCCAGCAGCCACGACAGGCCGGGGACTGAAGCTTTCTTT. Translated: CASSHDRPGTEAFF.

The J gene is TRBJ2-3, the V gene TRBV5-1, with 10 bases identical to TRBD1. This CDR3 contains 16 residues. Trimming removed 3 bases from V and 4 bases from J; junction bases left unmatched: 8. Per germline, CDR1 SGHRS and CDR2 YFSETQ. The CDR3 is CASSSATGTGADTQYF. Written as DNA, the CDR3 is TGCGCCAGCAGCTCGGCAACCGGGACAGGGGCAGATACGCAGTATTTT.

V gene TRBV28 combines with J gene TRBJ2-3, with no clear D. The V and J ends lost 5 bases and 0 bases respectively, with 12 bases between them. Germline-derived CDR1 and CDR2 are MDHEN and SYDVKM. This CDR3 is built from 15 residues. CDR3 sequence: CASSPQDASTDTQYF. The CDR3 nucleotides are TGTGCCAGCAGTCCCCAGGATGCTAGCACAGATACGCAGTATTTT.

The chain combines TRBV19 with TRBJ2-5, with TRBD1 matching 12 bases. Germline trimming cut 7 bases from V and 5 bases from J; bases unmatched to any gene: 14. This CDR3 is 17 amino acids long. Germline V gives CDR1 LNHDA, CDR2 SQIVND (reference sequence). CDR3 in amino acids: CASTSRGGTGGSETQYF. The CDR3 nucleotides read TGTGCCAGTACCTCCAGGGGGGGGACAGGGGGCTCGGAGACCCAGTACTTC.